Sequencing of this TCR beta chain was carried out in a study of blood T cell repertoires in COVID-19 (dated by TCRdb to between 2020 and 2021). Regarding the study in general: Collaborator samples came from the United States, Italy and Spain and covered acute and convalescent phases of COVID-19. Sample metadata almost always included a de-identified subject ID, COVID-19 status, age in years and sex. Deeply sampled blood TCRbeta repertoires from subjects exposed to, actively infected with, or recovered from COVID-19 were included in the dataset. The samples were drawn from the first 160 participants of the ongoing ImmuneRACE study and from 1,254 subjects provided by 6 global collaborators. The repertoires were released in a freely available public database intended as a resource for research on the immune response to SARS-CoV-2. Where available, HLA class I and class II types were obtained from metadata supplied by the sample provider rather than from assay-based typing. The prospective study material was composed of cDNA or gDNA derived from T cells, B-cell-depleted T cells, or PBMCs. On the study overall, not on this receptor specifically: Clinical and demographic metadata were provided uncurated, with the amount varying by source and participant.

The immunoSEQ Assay, a bias-controlled multiplex PCR, was used to amplify TCRbeta CDR3 regions from genomic DNA. Per the original workflow: The number of nucleated cells in each sample was estimated by amplification of reference gene primers within the assay. Sequence reads were collapsed and filtered to measure the absolute abundance of every unique TCRbeta CDR3 rearrangement. Productive Simpson clonality was computed per sample as the square root of Simpson's diversity index over productive rearrangements. The table was pulled from immuneACCESS by TCRdb, which kept in-frame rearrangements only. Such tables lose some clones; where checked, under half of the loss comes from unresolved V genes, and the rest has no known cause. Clone size and the V and J calls come from that table; the DNA yielded D and trimming. The sample has 130,000 to 150,000 clones on record, roughly 90% of them singletons. Roughly 10% of the sample is in the top ten clones.

The collaborating institutions used their own protocols to collect whole blood in K2EDTA tubes. For TCRbeta analysis, collaborator samples were shipped as frozen whole blood, as isolated PBMCs, or as DNA extracted from either sample type. Ends trimmed: V by 7 bases, J by 3 bases; bases unmatched to a gene: 7. Per the germline V gene (reference sequence), SGHNT is the CDR1 and YYREEE is the CDR2. The CDR3 spans 15 residues, from the cysteine through the phenylalanine. Only the CDR3 DNA is retained, 45 bases long and in frame from the first base. Points on this clone: The antigen this receptor binds is unknown. The record has no base qualities; no much larger clone is one base away.

Source material: peripheral blood. This clonotype was sampled from a man aged 50 or older with active or convalescent COVID-19. This receptor chain uses TRBV5-4 and TRBJ2-4, with 10 bases in between that match TRBD1. The bases are TGTGCCAGCCAAACAGGGACAGGGGTCAAAAACATTCAGTACTTC. Its coded protein is CASQTGTGVKNIQYF.